This section outlines one T cell receptor (beta chain) sequence together with its context. This sample was included in a study of blood T cell repertoires in COVID-19. Looking at the study overall: The samples span acute and convalescent COVID-19 from the United States, Italy and Spain.

CDR1 and CDR2 (germline): LGHDT, YNNKEL (reference sequence). The CDR3 is 15 residues long. Unmatched junction bases numbered 4, after V lost 1 base and J lost 2 bases. The protocol was immunoSEQ multiplex PCR, while the TCRdb copy is restricted to in-frame clones and leaves out a portion. Of about 330,000 clones listed, 92% are singletons. The V call is TRBV3-1 (or the pseudogene TRBV3-2), the J call TRBJ2-5, with 7 bases that match TRBD2. This TCR was recovered from a woman under 40 who had recovered from COVID-19. The sequencing sample was made of PBMCs or T cells enriched from blood (not recorded which). The CDR3, as DNA: TGTGCCAGCAGCCAAGCCGGGGGAGGGCAAGAGACCCAGTACTTC. Encoded protein: CASSQAGGGQETQYF.